Described below is a single T cell receptor beta chain sequence and its context. The data originate from a study of blood T cell repertoires in COVID-19. About the study: PBMCs, B-cell-depleted T cells, or T cells provided the cDNA or gDNA that made up the material.

TCRdb's table, derived via immunoSEQ multiplex PCR, lists solely in-frame clones and lacks some. The profile shows 200,000 to 300,000 clones, roughly 89% of them singletons. Study members were between roughly 18 and 89 years old and lived in some 26 US regions. Donors in Cohort 3 counted as recovered after two negative PCRs, clearance, or symptom resolution. V shed 1 base and J 4 bases; nucleotides not matched to a gene: 4. This CDR3 region has 16 residues. Per the germline V gene, CDR1 is KGHDR and CDR2 is SFDVKD. The receptor comes from a woman in her 30s who had recovered from COVID-19. The chain carries TRBV24-1 and TRBJ2-2; 8 nucleotides match TRBD1. The sequenced sample was PBMCs or T cells enriched from blood (not recorded which). This CDR3 is CATSDLDRGGTGELFF. The DNA of the CDR3 is TGTGCCACCAGTGATTTAGACAGGGGAGGCACCGGGGAGCTGTTTTTT.